This TCR beta chain was recorded in a study of shared clonotypes between healthy human individuals (dated by TCRdb to 2019 to 2021). As for the study more broadly: A few men and a couple of women, aged 18 to 49 years, made up the cohort. The study deeply sequenced blood TCR repertoires of about five healthy adults to estimate repertoire size and the extent of clonotype sharing between individuals. Libraries were prepared and TCR repertoires were sequenced by different laboratories using diverse techniques, in order to increase sequencing depth and limit assay-specific biases. Each donor's leukapheresis produced roughly between about 0.9 and 9.5 billion PBMCs. For each donor, CD4 naive and CD4 memory were each given three plates, CD8 naive was given two plates, and CD8 memory was given one plate. Findings and caveats that apply to the study as a whole: Because the study included a small number of donors, the genetic and exposure-history diversity represented was limited. Clonotypes shared by all four sorted-subset donors showed higher generation probabilities than non-shared clonotypes. Even with the large sequencing depth, rarefaction of the sorted-subset datasets indicated that sequencing was incomplete. Sharing across a few donors was observed for about 5% of naive CD4, 3% to 3.5% of naive CD8, over 2% of memory CD4, and less than 0.45% of memory CD8 clonotypes. Sampling was limited to blood, and TCR repertoires in tissue likely differ from TCR repertoires in blood. Pairwise subsampling indicated that sequencing depth was expected to affect the degree of clonotype sharing among donors. Naive subsets generally had larger estimated clonotype richness than memory subsets did.

For this clone: The clone's antigen remains unknown. There are no base qualities to consult, and no much larger clone falls within one base.

CD8 naive samples were CD45RO-negative cells positively selected for CCR7, giving a CD45RA+CCR7+ population that excluded TemRA cells. The donors were healthy, HIV-negative adults who had no recently reported acute infections or vaccinations. Only Caucasian adults living in Nashville, Tennessee, USA were represented among the donors. Blood was collected by leukapheresis, and PBMCs were isolated by Ficoll-Histopaque density gradient centrifugation and then cryopreserved in liquid nitrogen vapor phase. Analytical flow cytometry was used to check the purity and quantity of each magnetically sorted T cell population. Genomic DNA was isolated from each sorted fraction and quantified by UV absorbance on a Nanodrop 2000c. Using the deep immunoSEQ assay, multiplex PCR amplified TCR CDR3 regions from genomic DNA. Extracted genomic DNA from each cell subset was distributed evenly across all wells of several immunoSEQ 96-well plates, and each plate was treated as a replicate. For sorted subsets, 200 ng of genomic DNA, equivalent to 25,000 to 35,000 T cell genomes, went into each replicate PCR. Purified libraries were measured with a Qubit 3.0 fluorometer, size-checked on a Bioanalyzer 2100, and measured again with the KAPA Library Quantification kit. Every immunoSEQ 96-well plate was sequenced on a separate single-read 150-cycle Illumina NextSeq 550 flow cell. In the source study's methods: The immunoSEQ output contained only junctional sequences without quality scores, so filtering could not match that applied to full-length reads. To assign V/J genes and CDR3, sequences were annotated using PyIR, a Python wrapper for IgBLAST v1.9, with IMGT germline references. Reads were filtered out if the reads had weak V/J assignments (E-value above 1e-6), no CDR3, stop codons, out-of-frame junctions, or ambiguous translated residues. V3J clonotypes were defined by identical inferred V gene, J gene, and CDR3 amino acid sequence. Percentage overlap between repertoires was calculated by dividing the number of shared unique clonotypes by the size of the smaller repertoire. Repertoire richness was assessed with RTK rarefaction, the Chao1 estimator, and Recon v2.1 estimates of unobserved clonotypes. OLGA was used to compute generation probabilities for all TCRbeta clonotypes that the gDNA method yielded from a handful of donors. TCRdb provides this immuneACCESS table in a form limited to in-frame rearrangements. Some clones are lacking; in checked studies, under half of them reflect an unresolved V gene, and why the rest are absent is not known. V and J calls plus clone size are reproduced from that table; the DNA served to infer D and trimming. The sample has millions of clones on record, about 95% of them singletons. Roughly 1% of the sample goes to the ten largest clones.

The sequenced sample consisted of naive CD8+ T cells sorted from blood. According to the study, the label for this sample's cell subset or site signals: CD45RA+CCR7+. The sequence derives from a man younger than 30 in good health.

The nucleotide sequence is TGTGCCAGCAGGGTGACAGAGGAGAACACTGAAGCTTTCTTT. This translates into CASRVTEENTEAFF. The V gene is TRBV2 and the J gene is TRBJ1-1; D gene: possibly TRBD1, on 5 matching bases. Inclusive of the bounding cysteine and phenylalanine, the CDR3 is 14 residues long. Only the CDR3 DNA stays, 42 bases, in frame from base 1. V is shortened by 6 bases, J by 1 base, and the region joining them spans 12 bases. From the germline V gene, CDR1 is SNHLY and CDR2 is FYNNEI.